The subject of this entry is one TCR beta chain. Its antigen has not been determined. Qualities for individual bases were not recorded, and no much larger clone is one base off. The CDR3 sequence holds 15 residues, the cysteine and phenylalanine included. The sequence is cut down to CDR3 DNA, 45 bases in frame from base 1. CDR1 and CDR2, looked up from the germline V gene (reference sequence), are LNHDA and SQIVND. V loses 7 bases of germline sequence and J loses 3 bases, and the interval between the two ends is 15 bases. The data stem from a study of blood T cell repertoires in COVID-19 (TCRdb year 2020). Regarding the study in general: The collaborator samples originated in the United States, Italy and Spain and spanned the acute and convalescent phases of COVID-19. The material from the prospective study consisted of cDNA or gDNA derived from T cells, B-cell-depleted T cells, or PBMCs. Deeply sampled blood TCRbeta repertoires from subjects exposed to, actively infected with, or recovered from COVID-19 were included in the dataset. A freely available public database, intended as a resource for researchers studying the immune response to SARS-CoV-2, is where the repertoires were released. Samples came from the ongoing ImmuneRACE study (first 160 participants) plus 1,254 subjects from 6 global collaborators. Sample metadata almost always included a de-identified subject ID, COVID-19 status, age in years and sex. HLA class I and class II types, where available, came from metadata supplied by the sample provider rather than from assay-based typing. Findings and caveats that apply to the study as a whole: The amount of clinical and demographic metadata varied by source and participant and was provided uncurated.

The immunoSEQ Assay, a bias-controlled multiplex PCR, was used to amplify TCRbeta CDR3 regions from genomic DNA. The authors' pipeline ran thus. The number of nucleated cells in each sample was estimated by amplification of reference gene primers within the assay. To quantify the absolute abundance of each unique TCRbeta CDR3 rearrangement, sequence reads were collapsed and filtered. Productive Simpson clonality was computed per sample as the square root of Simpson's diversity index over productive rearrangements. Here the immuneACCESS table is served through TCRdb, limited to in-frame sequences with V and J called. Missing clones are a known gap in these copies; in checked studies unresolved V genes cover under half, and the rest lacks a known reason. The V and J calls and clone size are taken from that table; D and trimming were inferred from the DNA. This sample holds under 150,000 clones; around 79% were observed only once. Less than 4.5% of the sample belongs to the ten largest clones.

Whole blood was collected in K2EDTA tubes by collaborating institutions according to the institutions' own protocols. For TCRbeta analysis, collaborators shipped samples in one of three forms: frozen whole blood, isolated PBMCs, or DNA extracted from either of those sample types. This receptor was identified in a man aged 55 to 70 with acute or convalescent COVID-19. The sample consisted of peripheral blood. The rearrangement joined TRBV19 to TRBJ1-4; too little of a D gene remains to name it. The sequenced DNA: TGTGCCAGTACCCCCCTTCTCGGGGCTAATGAAAAACTGTTTTTT. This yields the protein CASTPLLGANEKLFF. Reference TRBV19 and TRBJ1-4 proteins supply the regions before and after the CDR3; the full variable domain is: DGGITQSPKYLFRKEGQNVTLSCEQNLNHDAMYWYRQDPGQGLRLIYYSQIVNDFQKGDIAEGYSVSREKKESFPLTVTSAQKNPTAFYLCASTPLLGANEKLFFGSGTQLSVL.